The clone carrying this TCR beta chain has just a few counts. The antigen remains unidentified. This sample is drawn from a study of T cells in Graves' hyperthyroidism and ophthalmopathy. Study-level background: Upon initial diagnosis and before any treatment, peripheral blood was collected. General observations from the study: Most expanded thyroid clonotypes above 0.001 also appeared in blood.

The source material, RNA transcripts, was used to amplify TCR beta CDR3 regions. During a first-round RT-PCR of the TCR CDR3, the HTBI primer set was used. One entry per CDR3 protein, called by TCRdb with MiXCR from the multiplex PCR reads. Of roughly 740,000 distinct CDR3 sequences listed, 15% to 20% are singletons. This receptor was identified in a man aged 18 to 30 with Graves' hyperthyroidism. Sample: blood.

The CDR3 reads CAINRDRGTYGYTF. The CDR3 DNA sequence: TGTGCCATCAATCGGGACAGAGGCACCTATGGCTACACCTTC. The rearrangement links TRBV10-3 to TRBJ1-2; 7 nucleotides align to TRBD1. CDR1 and CDR2 from the germline V gene are ENHRY and SYGVKD. V lost 7 bases and J lost 4; bases outside the gene matches: 9. The CDR3 is 14 residues long.